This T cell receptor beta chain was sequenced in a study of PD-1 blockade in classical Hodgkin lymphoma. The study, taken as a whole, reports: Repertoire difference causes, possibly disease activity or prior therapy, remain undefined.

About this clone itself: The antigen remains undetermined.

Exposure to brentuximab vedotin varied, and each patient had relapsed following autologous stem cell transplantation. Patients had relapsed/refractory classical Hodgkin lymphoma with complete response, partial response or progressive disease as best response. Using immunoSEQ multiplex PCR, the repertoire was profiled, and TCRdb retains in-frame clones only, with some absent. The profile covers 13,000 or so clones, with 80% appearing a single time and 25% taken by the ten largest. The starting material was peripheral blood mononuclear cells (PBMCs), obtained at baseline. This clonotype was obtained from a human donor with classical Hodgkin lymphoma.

For the CDR3, the DNA is TGTGCCAGCAGTCACCAGGAGGCGCAGCCCCAGCATTTT. The encoded protein is CASSHQEAQPQHF. The chain uses TRBV28 and TRBJ1-5; D is ambiguous. Trimming left V 5 bases short and J 7 bases short, with 12 bases between. The CDR3 is made up of 13 amino acids. Germline-derived CDR1 and CDR2 are MDHEN and SYDVKM.